The sequence of this T cell receptor (beta chain) was determined in a study of shared clonotypes between healthy human individuals. Study observations and caveats: In several donors, around 5% of naive CD4 clonotypes appeared in common.

V was clipped by 0 bases and J by 6 bases, with 18 bases between them. Germline CDR1 and CDR2: SGHRS and YFSETQ. This CDR3 has 16 residues. Of note for this clone: The antigen is undetermined.

CD45RO-negative, CCR7-selected cells formed the naive CD8 fraction, which excluded terminally differentiated effector memory CD45RA+ cells. TCRdb's table, derived via immunoSEQ multiplex PCR, lists solely in-frame clones and lacks some. The sample yields approximately 600,000 clones, approximately 95% seen once. Sequencing used naive CD8+ T cells sorted from blood. The chain uses TRBV5-1 and TRBJ1-2; TRBD1 might be the D (6 bases). The source is a woman aged 30 to 39 in good health. The CDR3: CASSLVTGMEEDGYTF. CDR3 nucleotides: TGCGCCAGCAGCTTGGTTACAGGGATGGAGGAGGATGGCTACACCTTC.